The rows below give T cell receptor beta chains drawn from one sample of a study of cytomegalovirus exposure and HLA in healthy donors. Libraries were prepared by immunoSEQ multiplex PCR; TCRdb keeps only in-frame clonotypes and omits some of them. The data show more than 95,000 clones, about 70% seen once. Material for sequencing was PBMCs. The receptors were sampled from a young man in good health and CMV-seronegative. The CDR3 runs from the conserved cysteine through the conserved F or W. Each record gives: D gene, J gene, V gene, clone size, CDR3 protein, CDR3 DNA. A D gene is named only where the DNA matches it firmly. Not all rows give a size; the values are once, few, many and, for expanded clones, a class.

>TRBD2|TRBJ2-1|TRBV7-3|NA
CASSLIGTGTSVNNEQFF
TGTGCCAGCAGCTTAATTGGCACGGGTACTAGCGTTAACAATGAGCAGTTCTTC
>TRBD1|TRBJ1-2|TRBV6-6|few
CASRRDRERGGYTF
TGTGCCAGCAGACGCGACAGGGAGAGGGGTGGCTACACCTTC
>TRBD2|TRBJ2-7|TRBV10-3|NA
CAISEEAGASYEQYF
TGTGCCATCAGTGAGGAGGCGGGAGCGTCCTACGAGCAGTACTTC
>TRBD1|TRBJ1-4|TRBV15|few
CATSIGDRGLGEKLFF
TGTGCCACCAGCATTGGTGACAGGGGACTTGGTGAAAAACTGTTTTTT
>TRBD1|TRBJ2-2|TRBV5-4|once
CASRAGQGAGELFF
TGTGCCAGCAGGGCTGGACAGGGAGCCGGGGAGCTGTTTTTT
>NA|TRBJ2-3|TRBV7-2|NA
CASGGGSRPTDTQYF
TGTGCCAGCGGGGGCGGGAGTCGGCCCACAGATACGCAGTATTTT
>TRBD1|TRBJ1-4|TRBV30|few
CAWSTFGQGRLFF
TGTGCCTGGAGCACCTTCGGACAGGGGAGACTGTTTTTT
>TRBD1|TRBJ1-2|TRBV19|NA
CASRWDRGPLNF
TGTGCCAGTAGGTGGGACAGGGGGCCGCTCAACTTC
>TRBD1|TRBJ1-5|TRBV13|once
CASSRTGDQPQHF
TGTGCCAGCAGTCGGACAGGGGATCAGCCCCAGCATTTT
>TRBD1|TRBJ1-2|TRBV30|NA
CAWEAGQGDGYTF
TGTGCCTGGGAGGCGGGACAGGGAGATGGCTACACCTTC
>NA|TRBJ1-1|TRBV28|NA
CASSLGSMNTEAFF
TGTGCCAGCAGTTTGGGCAGCATGAACACTGAAGCTTTCTTT
>NA|TRBJ2-2|TRBV5-5|NA
CASRKSTGELFF
TGTGCCAGCAGGAAGAGCACCGGGGAGCTGTTTTTT
>TRBD1|TRBJ1-3|TRBV5-5|NA
CASSLTGAGNTIYF
TGTGCCAGCAGTCTTACAGGGGCTGGAAACACCATATATTTT
>TRBD1|TRBJ1-1|TRBV19|NA
CASIRDRREAFF
TGTGCCAGTATTAGGGACAGACGTGAAGCTTTCTTT
>TRBD1|TRBJ1-2|TRBV27|NA
CASSLTGTGGPYGYTF
TGTGCCAGCAGTTTAACGGGGACAGGGGGCCCCTATGGCTACACCTTC
>NA|TRBJ2-1|TRBV29-1|NA
CSVEPGYNEQFF
TGCAGCGTTGAACCCGGGTACAATGAGCAGTTCTTC
>NA|TRBJ1-2|TRBV6-6|NA
CASSLGRGFYGYTF
TGTGCCAGCAGTCTCGGCCGGGGGTTCTATGGCTACACCTTC
>TRBD2|TRBJ2-5|TRBV7-9|NA
CSSSFGATSGQETQYF
TGTTCCAGCAGCTTCGGAGCGACTAGCGGACAAGAGACCCAGTACTTC
>NA|TRBJ2-7|TRBV6-5|NA
CASSTPGSARYEQYF
TGTGCCAGCAGTACGCCAGGAAGTGCAAGATACGAGCAGTACTTC
>NA|TRBJ1-4|TRBV9|NA
CASSVAWGRGEKLFF
TGTGCCAGCAGCGTAGCTTGGGGGCGAGGTGAAAAACTGTTTTTT
>NA|TRBJ1-1|TRBV21-1|once
CASSTPAGDRGLGTEAFF
TGTGCCAGCAGCACCCCCGCGGGGGACAGGGGGCTAGGTACTGAAGCTTTCTTT
>NA|TRBJ2-1|TRBV7-3|NA
CASSLRGSDSSSYNEQFF
TGTGCCAGCAGCCTCCGAGGTAGCGACTCCAGCTCCTACAATGAGCAGTTCTTC
>NA|TRBJ1-1|TRBV11-3|NA
CASSSTPDKAFF
TGTGCCAGCAGCTCCACCCCTGACAAAGCTTTCTTT
>TRBD1|TRBJ1-1|TRBV15|NA
CATSSPGGEVTEAFF
TGTGCCACCAGCTCCCCAGGGGGTGAGGTCACTGAAGCTTTCTTT
>TRBD2|TRBJ2-5|TRBV7-9|NA
CASSLRTSLSETQYF
TGTGCCAGCAGCTTGCGGACTAGCCTCTCCGAGACCCAGTACTTC
>TRBD1|TRBJ1-1|TRBV6-5|NA
CASSPRGPGQGGAFF
TGTGCCAGCAGCCCCCGTGGACCGGGACAGGGAGGAGCTTTCTTT
>NA|TRBJ1-5|TRBV27|NA
CASRESNQPQHF
TGTGCCAGCAGGGAGAGCAATCAGCCCCAGCATTTT
>TRBD1|TRBJ2-7|TRBV7-9|NA
CASSLGQGWREQYF
TGTGCCAGCAGCTTGGGACAGGGGTGGCGCGAGCAGTACTTC
>TRBD2|TRBJ2-1|TRBV7-9|NA
CATVTGTNYNEQFF
TGTGCCACCGTAACCGGGACTAACTACAATGAGCAGTTCTTC
>NA|TRBJ1-1|TRBV2|NA
CASKKEEAFF
TGTGCCAGTAAAAAGGAGGAAGCTTTCTTT
>NA|TRBJ2-1|TRBV11-3|NA
CASSYTQGIQFF
TGTGCCAGCAGCTATACACAGGGAATACAGTTCTTC
>NA|TRBJ1-2|TRBV7-9|NA
CASSQTGTQDYGYTF
TGTGCCAGCAGCCAGACCGGGACACAGGACTATGGCTACACCTTC
>TRBD2|TRBJ2-1|TRBV7-3|NA
CASSTQTSGVGNEQFF
TGTGCCAGCAGCACTCAGACTAGCGGTGTAGGCAATGAGCAGTTCTTC
>NA|TRBJ2-2|TRBV7-6|NA
CASSLFGGTGELFF
TGTGCCAGCAGCTTATTTGGAGGAACCGGGGAGCTGTTTTTT
>TRBD1|TRBJ2-7|TRBV7-6|few
CASSPGTALEQYF
TGTGCCAGCAGCCCTGGGACAGCTCTCGAGCAGTACTTC
>TRBD2|TRBJ2-1|TRBV5-6|NA
CASSFRTSGTYNEQFF
TGTGCCAGCAGCTTTCGGACTAGCGGAACCTACAATGAGCAGTTCTTC
>TRBD2|TRBJ2-2|TRBV5-1|NA
CASSLTGPGGTGELFF
TGCGCCAGCAGCTTGACAGGCCCGGGGGGCACCGGGGAGCTGTTTTTT
>NA|TRBJ2-2|TRBV30|once
CAWSVLGRGPNTGELFF
TGTGCCTGGAGTGTACTCGGCAGGGGCCCGAACACCGGGGAGCTGTTTTTT
>NA|TRBJ2-5|TRBV5-1|NA
CASSSETGVFQETQYF
TGCGCCAGCAGCTCCGAGACAGGCGTCTTTCAAGAGACCCAGTACTTC
>NA|TRBJ1-1|TRBV11-2|few
CASSSTGRGNTEAFF
TGTGCCAGCAGCTCAACTGGGAGGGGGAACACTGAAGCTTTCTTT
>TRBD2|TRBJ2-5|TRBV5-1|once
CASSFSPPDTGGETQYF
TGCGCCAGCAGCTTCAGTCCCCCGGACACGGGGGGGGAGACCCAGTACTTC
>TRBD1|TRBJ1-1|TRBV18|NA
CASSPLSSGGEAFF
TGTGCCAGCTCACCCCTCTCCTCAGGGGGGGAAGCTTTCTTT
>TRBD2|TRBJ2-5|TRBV5-6|NA
CASSLVPFPGGGETQYF
TGTGCCAGCAGCTTGGTACCCTTCCCGGGAGGGGGAGAGACCCAGTACTTC
>NA|TRBJ2-7|TRBV19|few
CATRDTTYEQYF
TGTGCCACCCGGGACACGACCTACGAGCAGTACTTC
>NA|TRBJ2-7|TRBV14|NA
CASSQAGGTYEQYF
TGTGCCAGCAGCCAAGCGGGCGGGACCTACGAGCAGTACTTC
>NA|TRBJ2-5|TRBV2|NA
CASRYSETGEQYF
TGTGCCAGCAGATACTCGGAAACGGGGGAGCAGTACTTC
>TRBD1|TRBJ1-1|TRBV11-2|NA
CASSPRTGRGTEAFF
TGTGCCAGCAGCCCTCGGACAGGGAGAGGCACTGAAGCTTTCTTT
>TRBD2|TRBJ2-1|TRBV5-4|few
CASSPGTSGNNEQFF
TGTGCCAGCAGCCCCGGGACTAGCGGGAACAATGAGCAGTTCTTC
>TRBD2|TRBJ2-3|TRBV5-5|NA
CASSLSSLAGTDTQYF
TGTGCCAGCAGCTTGTCCTCACTAGCGGGCACAGATACGCAGTATTTT
>NA|TRBJ2-1|TRBV29-1|NA
CSVEEGGGEQFF
TGCAGCGTTGAAGAGGGGGGAGGTGAGCAGTTCTTC
>TRBD2|TRBJ2-3|TRBV5-4|NA
CASSLGTSGSTDTQYF
TGTGCCAGCAGCCTAGGGACTAGCGGGAGCACAGATACGCAGTATTTT
>TRBD2|TRBJ2-1|TRBV5-1|few
CASSGASGTSYNEQFF
TGCGCCAGCAGCGGAGCTAGCGGGACCTCCTACAATGAGCAGTTCTTC
>NA|TRBJ2-7|TRBV7-3|NA
CASSLRSVGAGDYEQYF
TGTGCCAGCAGCTTAAGAAGCGTGGGGGCAGGAGACTACGAGCAGTACTTC
>TRBD1|TRBJ2-3|TRBV6-6|few
CATRRDRGLTDTQYF
TGTGCCACCCGTAGGGACAGGGGACTCACAGATACGCAGTATTTT
>TRBD1|TRBJ2-7|TRBV14|NA
CASSPTGVEQYF
TGTGCCAGCAGCCCAACAGGGGTGGAGCAGTACTTC
>TRBD1|TRBJ1-2|TRBV10-3|NA
CAIKGQGNYGYTF
TGTGCCATCAAAGGACAGGGGAACTATGGCTACACCTTC
>NA|TRBJ2-1|TRBV5-3|NA
CARSLSGVNEQFF
TGTGCCAGAAGCTTGTCGGGAGTCAATGAGCAGTTCTTC
>NA|TRBJ2-3|TRBV5-5|NA
CASSLDRTSTDTQYF
TGTGCCAGCAGCTTGGATCGAACTAGCACAGATACGCAGTATTTT
>TRBD2|TRBJ2-7|TRBV6-5|NA
CASSYREGPYEQYF
TGTGCCAGCAGTTATCGGGAGGGCCCCTACGAGCAGTACTTC
>NA|TRBJ1-1|TRBV10-3|NA
CAISEIGGTEAFF
TGTGCCATCAGTGAGATAGGGGGCACTGAAGCTTTCTTT